This TCR beta chain emerged from a study of beta chain features in type 1 diabetes. Expressed TCRB transcripts were sequenced because the entire RNA isolate underwent reverse transcription. This table comes from immunoSEQ multiplex PCR, and its TCRdb copy is limited to in-frame clones, with some not included. Of roughly 400,000 clones in the sample, about 15% were seen once. V shed 6 bases and J 10 bases; nucleotides not matched to a gene: 10. The CDR3 extends over 15 amino acids. Germline-derived CDR1 and CDR2 are SNHLY and FYNNEI. This clonotype was sampled from a woman between 18 and 30 years old in good health. This chain uses TRBV2 with TRBJ2-6, with 9 positions matching TRBD1. The sample taken for sequencing was naive CD4+ T cells from blood. The CDR3 DNA follows: TGTGCCAGCAGCGAATTATACAGGGGGCCGAACGTCCTGACTTTC. Protein product: CASSELYRGPNVLTF.